This TCR beta chain was sequenced for a study of blood T cell repertoires in COVID-19. Study-level information: Specimens from acute and convalescent COVID-19 originated in the United States, Italy and Spain. PBMCs, B-cell-depleted T cells, or T cells were the source of the cDNA or gDNA that made up the material.

The CDR3 is 17 amino acids. Germline CDR1 is SGHAT and CDR2 is FQNNGV. The V end lost 0 bases, the J end lost 1 base, and 15 bases lay between the germline ends. As processed by the authors: Estimated nucleated cell counts came from reference gene primer amplification. TCRdb's copy holds only in-frame clones and misses some; the assay was immunoSEQ multiplex PCR. The DNA was the basis for D and trimming; V, J and clone size are from that table. The sample has around 180,000 clones; about 86% are singletons. The V and J genes are TRBV11-2 and TRBJ1-1; perhaps TRBD1 as D (6 bases). This sequence originates from a woman aged 25 to 39 with active or convalescent COVID-19. What was sequenced was peripheral blood. The DNA of the CDR3 is TGTGCCAGCAGCTTAGACCGGGGGGGGCGAACGAACACTGAAGCTTTCTTT. Amino acid sequence: CASSLDRGGRTNTEAFF. The variable domain in full, completed from reference TRBV11-2 and TRBJ1-1, reads EAGVAQSPRYKIIEKRQSVAFWCNPISGHATLYWYQQILGQGPKLLIQFQNNGVVDDSQLPKDRFSAERLKGVDSTLKIQPAKLEDSAVYLCASSLDRGGRTNTEAFFGQGTRLTVV.